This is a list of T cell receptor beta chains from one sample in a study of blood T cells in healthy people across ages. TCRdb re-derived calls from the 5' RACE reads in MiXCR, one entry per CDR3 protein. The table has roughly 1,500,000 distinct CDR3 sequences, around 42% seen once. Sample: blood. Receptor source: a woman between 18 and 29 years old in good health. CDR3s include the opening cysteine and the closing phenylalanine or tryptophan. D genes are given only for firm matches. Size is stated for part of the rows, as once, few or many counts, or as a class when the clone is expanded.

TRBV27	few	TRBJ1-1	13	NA	CASSLSKNTEAFF	TGTGCCAGCAGTTTATCCAAGAACACTGAAGCTTTCTTT
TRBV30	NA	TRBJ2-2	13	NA	CASEETNTGELFF	TGTGCCTCAGAGGAAACGAACACCGGGGAGCTGTTTTTT
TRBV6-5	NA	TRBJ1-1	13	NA	CASSYSQGGEAFF	TGTGCCAGCAGTTACTCACAGGGAGGCGAAGCTTTCTTT
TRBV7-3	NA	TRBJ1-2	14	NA	CASSLMPQTYGYTF	TGTGCCAGCAGCTTAATGCCCCAGACCTATGGCTACACCTTC
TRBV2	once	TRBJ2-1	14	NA	CASSGSPRVYEQFF	TGTGCCAGCAGTGGCTCCCCCCGGGTCTACGAGCAGTTCTTC
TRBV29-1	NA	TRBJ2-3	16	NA	CSVEDPGHTSTDPQYF	TGCAGCGTTGAAGATCCGGGACATACTAGCACAGATCCGCAGTATTTT
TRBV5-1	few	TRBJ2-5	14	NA	CASTLGLPQETQYF	TGCGCCAGCACCCTTGGACTCCCCCAAGAGACCCAGTACTTC
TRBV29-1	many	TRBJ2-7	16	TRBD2	CSVEANLLAGDYEQYF	TGCAGCGTTGAAGCCAACCTACTAGCGGGGGACTACGAGCAGTACTTC
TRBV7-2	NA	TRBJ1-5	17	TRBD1	CASSRFTDRVVDQPQHF	TGTGCCAGCAGCCGATTCACGGACAGGGTTGTCGATCAGCCCCAGCATTTT
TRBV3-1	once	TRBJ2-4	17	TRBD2	CASSQDELAGVRTEQYF	TGTGCCAGCAGCCAAGACGAACTAGCGGGAGTTCGGACTGAGCAGTACTTC
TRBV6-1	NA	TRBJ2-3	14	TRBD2	CASRASGNTDTQYF	TGTGCCAGCAGAGCTAGCGGCAACACAGATACGCAGTATTTT
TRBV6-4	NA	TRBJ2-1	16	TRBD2	CASSDVASGAYNEQFF	TGTGCCAGCAGTGACGTTGCTAGCGGGGCCTACAATGAGCAGTTCTTC
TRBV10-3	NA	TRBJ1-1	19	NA	CAISGGLGQGARGVDEAFF	TGTGCCATCAGTGGGGGACTTGGACAAGGGGCGAGAGGGGTGGATGAAGCTTTCTTT
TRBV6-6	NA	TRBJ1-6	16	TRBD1	CASTWGQSSYNSPLHF	TGTGCCAGCACTTGGGGACAGAGCTCCTATAATTCACCCCTCCACTTT
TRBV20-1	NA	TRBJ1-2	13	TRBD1	CSARTGGIYGYTF	TGCAGTGCGAGGACAGGGGGGATCTATGGCTACACCTTC
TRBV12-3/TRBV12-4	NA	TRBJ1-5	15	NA	CASSSGRGRNQPQHF	TGTGCCAGCAGTTCGGGACGGGGCCGCAATCAGCCCCAGCATTTT
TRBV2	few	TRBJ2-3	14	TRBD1	CASVWDRGTDTQYF	TGTGCCAGCGTATGGGACAGGGGCACAGATACGCAGTATTTT
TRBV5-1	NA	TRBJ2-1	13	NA	CASSTTSSGEQFF	TGCGCCAGCAGCACCACTAGTTCAGGCGAGCAGTTCTTC
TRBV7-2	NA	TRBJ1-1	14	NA	CASSSEPSGTEAFF	TGTGCCAGCAGCTCAGAGCCCAGTGGCACTGAAGCTTTCTTT
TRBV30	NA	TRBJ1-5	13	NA	CAWSVYSSEPQHF	TGTGCCTGGAGTGTATATTCCTCCGAGCCCCAGCATTTT